Listed below are T cell receptor beta chains from one sample, sequenced in a study of blood T cell repertoires in COVID-19. This table comes from immunoSEQ multiplex PCR, and its TCRdb copy is limited to in-frame clones, with some not included. Found here are over 200,000 clones, approximately 75% of them singletons; the top ten hold around a tenth. The sequenced sample consisted of PBMCs or T cells enriched from blood (not recorded which). These receptors were obtained from a middle-aged man who had recovered from COVID-19. The CDR3 runs from the conserved cysteine through the conserved F or W. The D gene is left open where the match is weak. The listing skips clone size in some rows; elsewhere it reads once, few, many or a size class.

d_call: TRBD1; j_call: TRBJ1-2; v_call: TRBV5-1; clone_size: once; cdr3_nt: TGCGCCAGCAGCAAGGGGGCGTCGGTGAATACCGATGGCTACACCTTC; cdr3_aa: CASSKGASVNTDGYTF
d_call: NA; j_call: TRBJ1-2; v_call: TRBV5-8; clone_size: NA; cdr3_nt: TGTGCCAGCAGCTTGTTGGGGCTGGGCTATGGCTACACCTTC; cdr3_aa: CASSLLGLGYGYTF
d_call: TRBD1; j_call: TRBJ1-4; v_call: TRBV2; clone_size: NA; cdr3_nt: TGTGCCAGCGGGACAGGGGGATTCGAAAAACTGTTTTTT; cdr3_aa: CASGTGGFEKLFF
d_call: TRBD1; j_call: TRBJ1-2; v_call: TRBV19; clone_size: NA; cdr3_nt: TGTGCCAGTAAAGGGGGACAGGTGACAAATGGCTACACCTTC; cdr3_aa: CASKGGQVTNGYTF
d_call: TRBD2; j_call: TRBJ2-1; v_call: TRBV5-1; clone_size: once; cdr3_nt: TGCGCCAGCAGCCTCCGGACTAGCGGGAACAATGAGCAGTTCTTC; cdr3_aa: CASSLRTSGNNEQFF
d_call: TRBD1; j_call: TRBJ1-1; v_call: TRBV18; clone_size: NA; cdr3_nt: TGTGCCAGCTCACCAAACCTCCCAAACAGGGGACGGAACACTGAAGCTTTCTTT; cdr3_aa: CASSPNLPNRGRNTEAFF
d_call: NA; j_call: TRBJ2-3; v_call: TRBV6-5; clone_size: NA; cdr3_nt: TGTGCCAGCAGTCAAAACAGGGTTGGCACAGATACGCAGTATTTT; cdr3_aa: CASSQNRVGTDTQYF
d_call: NA; j_call: TRBJ1-2; v_call: TRBV9; clone_size: NA; cdr3_nt: TGTGCCAGCAGCGTACAGAAATATGGCTACACCTTC; cdr3_aa: CASSVQKYGYTF
d_call: NA; j_call: TRBJ1-1; v_call: TRBV29-1; clone_size: once; cdr3_nt: TGCAGCGTTGAAACGCAGGGTAAGAACACTGAAGCTTTCTTT; cdr3_aa: CSVETQGKNTEAFF
d_call: NA; j_call: TRBJ2-2; v_call: TRBV15; clone_size: NA; cdr3_nt: TGTGCCACCAGCAGAGATTGGCGGGGCGACCCTCTAAGCACCGGGGAGCTGTTTTTT; cdr3_aa: CATSRDWRGDPLSTGELFF
d_call: NA; j_call: TRBJ2-7; v_call: TRBV10-2; clone_size: NA; cdr3_nt: TGCGCCAGCAGTGAGTCGTCGGACGAGCAGTACTTC; cdr3_aa: CASSESSDEQYF
d_call: TRBD1; j_call: TRBJ1-2; v_call: TRBV2; clone_size: NA; cdr3_nt: TGTGCCAGCAGCTCTGGGACAGAGAGTTATGGCTACACCTTC; cdr3_aa: CASSSGTESYGYTF
d_call: NA; j_call: TRBJ2-1; v_call: TRBV2; clone_size: NA; cdr3_nt: TGTGCCAGCAGTGTACCCCTAGGTGCGCCTAACAATGAGCAGTTCTTC; cdr3_aa: CASSVPLGAPNNEQFF
d_call: TRBD2; j_call: TRBJ2-4; v_call: TRBV4-1; clone_size: NA; cdr3_nt: TGCGCCAGCAGCCAAGATAGCCTAGCGGGAGGGCCGGCCAAAAACATTCAGTACTTC; cdr3_aa: CASSQDSLAGGPAKNIQYF
d_call: NA; j_call: TRBJ2-5; v_call: TRBV3-1/TRBV3-2; clone_size: few; cdr3_nt: TGTGCCAGCAGCCAGATACAAACAGGGCAAGAGACCCAGTACTTC; cdr3_aa: CASSQIQTGQETQYF
d_call: NA; j_call: TRBJ2-7; v_call: TRBV19; clone_size: NA; cdr3_nt: TGTGCCAGTAGTCCCCGGACAGAACTATCCTACGAGCAGTACTTC; cdr3_aa: CASSPRTELSYEQYF
d_call: TRBD1; j_call: TRBJ1-2; v_call: TRBV5-4; clone_size: NA; cdr3_nt: TGTGCCAGCAGCCCCGGACAGGGTCGAGCCTATGGCTACACCTTC; cdr3_aa: CASSPGQGRAYGYTF
d_call: TRBD2; j_call: TRBJ2-1; v_call: TRBV3-1/TRBV3-2; clone_size: once; cdr3_nt: TGTGCCAGCAGCCAAACTAGCGGGGGGGCCTATGAGCAGTTCTTC; cdr3_aa: CASSQTSGGAYEQFF
d_call: TRBD2; j_call: TRBJ2-7; v_call: TRBV19; clone_size: NA; cdr3_nt: TGTGCCAGTAGTACCTCCGGGACTAGCGGCTCCTACGAGCAGTACTTC; cdr3_aa: CASSTSGTSGSYEQYF
d_call: TRBD2; j_call: TRBJ2-3; v_call: TRBV5-1; clone_size: many; cdr3_nt: TGCGCCAGCAGCTCAAAAGCGGGGAGCACAGATACGCAGTATTTT; cdr3_aa: CASSSKAGSTDTQYF
d_call: NA; j_call: TRBJ2-5; v_call: TRBV4-1; clone_size: NA; cdr3_nt: TGCGCCAGCAGCCAAGTTTATTCCGGCGGCCCGTGGGTGACCCAGTACTTC; cdr3_aa: CASSQVYSGGPWVTQYF
d_call: NA; j_call: TRBJ1-1; v_call: TRBV7-7; clone_size: few; cdr3_nt: TGTGCCAGCAGCTTAGGCGTTTCCACTGAAGCTTTCTTT; cdr3_aa: CASSLGVSTEAFF
d_call: NA; j_call: TRBJ1-4; v_call: TRBV6-5; clone_size: NA; cdr3_nt: TGTGCCAGCAGTCTTGGACAGCCCAATGAAAAACTGTTTTTT; cdr3_aa: CASSLGQPNEKLFF
d_call: NA; j_call: TRBJ2-7; v_call: TRBV5-3; clone_size: NA; cdr3_nt: TGTGCCAGAAGCTTGGCGTCTTACGAGCAGTACTTC; cdr3_aa: CARSLASYEQYF
d_call: NA; j_call: TRBJ2-1; v_call: TRBV4-1; clone_size: NA; cdr3_nt: TGCGCCAGCAGCCCGAGGGCAGTGGGGTCTGGACTAAGTCGGAATGAGCAGTTCTTC; cdr3_aa: CASSPRAVGSGLSRNEQFF
d_call: NA; j_call: TRBJ1-4; v_call: TRBV6-1; clone_size: NA; cdr3_nt: TGTGCCAGCAGTGAGGGTCGAGGGTTAGGTGAAAAACTGTTTTTT; cdr3_aa: CASSEGRGLGEKLFF
d_call: TRBD2; j_call: TRBJ2-1; v_call: TRBV4-1; clone_size: many; cdr3_nt: TGCGCCAGCAGCCAAGGGGGACTAGCGGGGGATCCCTCCTACAATGAGCAGTTCTTC; cdr3_aa: CASSQGGLAGDPSYNEQFF
d_call: NA; j_call: TRBJ1-2; v_call: TRBV23-1; clone_size: NA; cdr3_nt: TGCGCCAGCAGTCAATCGGCCAGGTGGGACTATGGCTACACCTTC; cdr3_aa: CASSQSARWDYGYTF
d_call: NA; j_call: TRBJ2-7; v_call: TRBV29-1; clone_size: once; cdr3_nt: TGCAGCGTTGGGGCTTTAAAGGCCCGGGATAGCTCCTACGAGCAGTACTTC; cdr3_aa: CSVGALKARDSSYEQYF
d_call: NA; j_call: TRBJ1-1; v_call: TRBV5-8; clone_size: NA; cdr3_nt: TGTGCCAGCAGCTCTGGACTTCCCCCTGAAGCTTTCTTT; cdr3_aa: CASSSGLPPEAFF
d_call: TRBD1; j_call: TRBJ1-6; v_call: TRBV4-1; clone_size: NA; cdr3_nt: TGCGCCAGCAGCCAAGATCCGGGACAGGGGTTTAATTCACCCCTCCACTTT; cdr3_aa: CASSQDPGQGFNSPLHF
d_call: NA; j_call: TRBJ2-7; v_call: TRBV5-1; clone_size: many; cdr3_nt: TGCGCCAGCAGCGAACAGGGTCCCCCCTACGAGCAGTACTTC; cdr3_aa: CASSEQGPPYEQYF
d_call: TRBD1; j_call: TRBJ1-6; v_call: TRBV19; clone_size: NA; cdr3_nt: TGTGCCAGTAGTATGTCAGGGGGTTCTTCACCCCTCCACTTT; cdr3_aa: CASSMSGGSSPLHF
d_call: TRBD1; j_call: TRBJ2-1; v_call: TRBV30; clone_size: NA; cdr3_nt: TGTACCTGGAGTTTACCGGACAGGGGGAATGAGCAGTTCTTC; cdr3_aa: CTWSLPDRGNEQFF
d_call: TRBD2; j_call: TRBJ2-1; v_call: TRBV2; clone_size: NA; cdr3_nt: TGTGCCAGCAGTGGGGGCGGGAGGGGTACCTACAATGAGCAGTTCTTC; cdr3_aa: CASSGGGRGTYNEQFF
d_call: NA; j_call: TRBJ1-3; v_call: TRBV5-1; clone_size: NA; cdr3_nt: TGCGCCAGCAGCGGAGCGGGAGCAACTGGAAACACCATATATTTT; cdr3_aa: CASSGAGATGNTIYF
d_call: NA; j_call: TRBJ1-2; v_call: TRBV10-3; clone_size: NA; cdr3_nt: TGTGCCATCTCTTCAGGGGAAAAGAGGACCGGCTACACCTTC; cdr3_aa: CAISSGEKRTGYTF
d_call: NA; j_call: TRBJ1-5; v_call: TRBV23-1; clone_size: NA; cdr3_nt: TGCGCCAGCAGTCGGAGAAATCAGCCCCAGCATTTT; cdr3_aa: CASSRRNQPQHF
d_call: TRBD1; j_call: TRBJ1-2; v_call: TRBV6-6; clone_size: NA; cdr3_nt: TGTGCCAGCAGTGAGGGGGCTGTCTATGGCTACACCTTC; cdr3_aa: CASSEGAVYGYTF
d_call: TRBD1; j_call: TRBJ1-2; v_call: TRBV6-1; clone_size: NA; cdr3_nt: TGTGCCAGCAGTGAACTCGGGACAGGGCAAGGAGGCTACACCTTC; cdr3_aa: CASSELGTGQGGYTF
d_call: TRBD1; j_call: TRBJ1-1; v_call: TRBV4-2; clone_size: NA; cdr3_nt: TGTGCCAGCAGCCACGAACAGGGGAGGGCTTTCTTT; cdr3_aa: CASSHEQGRAFF